The 29 T cell receptor beta chains listed next were all sequenced from one sample in a study of shared clonotypes between healthy human individuals. TCRdb's table, derived via immunoSEQ multiplex PCR, lists solely in-frame clones and lacks some. The sample includes about a million clones, roughly 77% of them seen just once. The sequenced sample was memory CD4+ T cells from PBMCs. Subset noted: CD45RA-negative fraction. Source of these receptors: a man aged 18 to 30 in good health. Some clones in this sample may be carry-over from other donors' samples.

This chain uses TRBV7-8 with TRBJ1-2; D is possibly TRBD1 (5 bases). The CDR3 runs 13 residues. Germline V lookup: CDR1 SGHVS, CDR2 FQNEAQ. V dropped 2 bases and J dropped 8 bases, with 12 bases sitting between them. The CDR3 is CASSLSQGGGYTF. The CDR3, as DNA: TGTGCCAGCAGCTTATCGCAGGGAGGAGGCTACACCTTC. Full variable domain (remainder filled in from reference TRBV7-8 and TRBJ1-2): GAGVSQSPRYKVAKRGQDVALRCDPISGHVSLFWYQQALGQGPEFLTYFQNEAQLDKSGLPSDRFFAERPEGSVSTLKIQRTQQEDSAVYLCASSLSQGGGYTFGSGTRLTVV.

In this sample, this clone turned up once. This chain links TRBV2 with TRBJ2-1; D gene ambiguous. CDR3 length equals 13 residues. CDR1 SNHLY and CDR2 FYNNEI come from the germline V gene. V lost 1 base and J 3 bases, leaving 4 bases between the germline ends. CDR3 coding DNA: TGTGCCAGCAGTGAAGACTACTACAATGAGCAGTTCTTC. Its translation: CASSEDYYNEQFF.

The gene calls are TRBV5-1 and TRBJ1-1; D remains unclear. Germline V gene sequence: CDR1 SGHRS, CDR2 YFSETQ. CDR3 length: 14 residues. The V end lost 3 bases, the J end lost 1 base, and 10 bases lay between the germline ends. CDR3 DNA sequence: TGCGCCAGCAGCTCGCCCGCAGCGAACACTGAAGCTTTCTTT. Translated, it gives CASSSPAANTEAFF.

Remarks on this clone: The junction shows a germline mismatch at one end, possibly a read error. The V and J genes are TRBV2 and TRBJ2-2; the D is unclear. The germline CDR1 and CDR2 sequences are SNHLY and FYNNEI. The CDR3 has 14 amino acids. The CDR3 sequence: CASRDILNTGELFF. CDR3 DNA sequence: TGTGCCAGCCGTGATATTTTAAACACCGGGGAGCTGTTTTTT.

V and J are TRBV21-1 and TRBJ1-4. TRBV21-1 is noted as a pseudogene. The CDR3 sequence is 17 residues long. In DNA, the CDR3 is TGTGCCAGCAGCCCTCGAAAGCATGGAGGTTCTAATGAAAAACTGTTTTTT. It specifies CASSPRKHGGSNEKLFF.

This clone was observed a handful of times. The chain joins TRBV2 to TRBJ2-5, with TRBD2 identical over 8 bases. The CDR3 is 13 amino acids. Trimming cost V 6 bases and J 4 bases; bases outside gene matches: 4. Germline V gene data show CDR1 as SNHLY and CDR2 as FYNNEI. The CDR3 spells CASSTGLGETQYF. The CDR3 nucleotides read TGTGCCAGCAGCACGGGACTAGGAGAGACCCAGTACTTC.

The chain links TRBV9 to TRBJ2-1, with TRBD2 identical over 7 bases. Germline assignment: CDR1 SGDLS and CDR2 YYNGEE. The trim removed 3 bases at V and 6 bases at J, leaving 12 bases unmatched. This CDR3 is built from 16 residues. As DNA, the CDR3 is TGTGCCAGCAGCGAGGGTCAAGGACTAGTGGGCAATGAGCAGTTCTTC. Its protein product is CASSEGQGLVGNEQFF.

J is TRBJ2-5 and V is TRBV5-4, with 8 bases fitting TRBD2. The CDR3 has 14 amino acids. Germline-derived CDR1 and CDR2 are SGHNT and YYREEE (reference sequence). Trimming took 4 bases from V and 5 from J; bases not matched to a gene: 7. CDR3 sequence (DNA): TGTGCCAGCAGCCCCGGACTAGCTCAGGAGACCCAGTACTTC. Residues: CASSPGLAQETQYF.

This clone turned up a few times. The chain couples TRBV30 to TRBJ2-5, with 9 bases matching TRBD2. V was pared by 3 bases and J by 7 bases, with 15 bases of the junction left unmatched. The CDR3 extends over 16 amino acids. Looked up from germline, CDR1 is GTSNPN and CDR2 is SVGIG (reference sequence). The CDR3 protein is CAWSSIRLADGGTQYF. DNA for the CDR3: TGTGCCTGGAGCTCAATCCGACTAGCGGACGGGGGGACCCAGTACTTC.

This sequence joins TRBV4-1 and TRBJ2-3; 9 bases align to TRBD2. Germline CDR1 reads MGHRA; CDR2 reads YSYEKL. The CDR3 is 16 residues long. After removal of 4 bases from V and 2 bases from J, the junction contained 7 bases not matched to a gene. The CDR3 DNA reads as TGCGCCAGCAGCCGACTCGGACTAGCGAACACAGATACGCAGTATTTT. Translating gives CASSRLGLANTDTQYF.

The table lists this clone with a few counts. Here the CDR3 reads CASRTGTGVGYGYTF. In nucleotides, the CDR3 is TGTGCCAGCAGGACCGGGACAGGGGTAGGCTATGGCTACACCTTC. This chain uses TRBV28 with TRBJ1-2; 10 bases map to TRBD1. The V and J ends lost 6 bases and 4 bases, in that order; junction bases with no gene match: 8. Germline loops: CDR1 MDHEN, CDR2 SYDVKM. The CDR3 extends over 15 amino acids.

The V and J genes are TRBV5-1 and TRBJ2-1; D ambiguous. The CDR3 has 14 amino acids. V was cut by 0 bases and J by 10 bases, with 14 bases left in between. Germline V gives CDR1 SGHRS, CDR2 YFSETQ. CDR3 protein: CASSLGTGTREQFF. The CDR3 DNA reads TGCGCCAGCAGCTTGGGTACCGGAACACGCGAGCAGTTCTTC. Full variable domain (remainder filled in from reference TRBV5-1 and TRBJ2-1): KAGVTQTPRYLIKTRGQQVTLSCSPISGHRSVSWYQQTPGQGLQFLFEYFSETQRNKGNFPGRFSGRQFSNSRSEMNVSTLELGDSALYLCASSLGTGTREQFFGPGTRLTVL.

This chain connects TRBV4-1 to TRBJ2-7; possible D gene TRBD2, 5 bases. Germline CDR1 is MGHRA and CDR2 is YSYEKL. V was cut by 2 bases and J by 6 bases, with 8 bases left in between. This CDR3 has 12 amino acids. In DNA, the CDR3 is TGCGCCAGCAGCCAACTAGAGGGCGAGCAGTACTTC. This sequence encodes CASSQLEGEQYF.

This chain links TRBV28 with TRBJ1-6; the D is unclear. Trimming took off 2 bases at V and 6 bases at J, with 17 bases between the two ends. Germline V gives CDR1 MDHEN, CDR2 SYDVKM. The CDR3 is 17 amino acids. The CDR3 here is CASSLGPLPRPNSPLHF. CDR3 nucleotide sequence: TGTGCCAGCAGTTTAGGCCCGTTACCCAGACCTAATTCACCCCTCCACTTT.

This clone turned up a few times. The chain employs TRBV9 and TRBJ1-1, with 7 nucleotides matching TRBD1. CDR3 length equals 15 residues. V lost 0 bases, J lost 6 bases, and 8 bases stayed unmatched. Looked up from germline, CDR1 is SGDLS and CDR2 is YYNGEE. CDR3 in amino acids: CASSVDPQGYAEAFF. As DNA, the CDR3 is TGTGCCAGCAGCGTAGACCCACAGGGGTACGCTGAAGCTTTCTTT.

The rearrangement joins TRBV30 to TRBJ2-7, with 10 bases aligning to TRBD1. The CDR3 has 13 residues. CDR1 GTSNPN and CDR2 SVGIG come from the germline V gene (reference sequence). V lost 7 bases to trimming and J lost 2 bases; unmatched junction nucleotides: 5. This chain's CDR3 is CASGQGDPYEQYF. In DNA form, the CDR3 reads TGTGCCTCAGGACAGGGGGACCCCTACGAGCAGTACTTC.

V gene TRBV5-1 combines with J gene TRBJ2-7; 7 nucleotides line up with TRBD1. CDR1 and CDR2 (germline): SGHRS, YFSETQ. The CDR3 covers 13 residues. After removal of 7 bases from V and 2 bases from J, the junction contained 6 bases not matched to a gene. CDR3 sequence: CASGQGVPYEQYF. In nucleotides, the CDR3 is TGCGCCAGCGGCCAGGGGGTCCCCTACGAGCAGTACTTC.

This clone was picked up a small number of times. The CDR3 reads CASSSNWDSLNSPLHF. The CDR3 DNA sequence: TGTGCCAGCAGTTCGAATTGGGACAGCCTAAATTCACCCCTCCACTTT. The chain recombines TRBV6-5 with TRBJ1-6; 7 bases map to TRBD1. Germline CDR1 MNHEY, CDR2 SVGAGI. V lost 4 bases and J lost 7; bases outside the gene matches: 10. The CDR3 runs to 16 residues.

This chain joins TRBV7-3 and TRBJ2-2; TRBD1 matches 8 bases. V was clipped by 10 bases and J by 1 base; unmatched bases: 2. The germline gives CDR1 SGHTA, CDR2 FQGTGA. The CDR3 is 13 residues long. The CDR3 bases are TGTGCCACCGGGACAGGGAACACCGGGGAGCTGTTTTTT. Translation gives CATGTGNTGELFF.

The genes are TRBV6-5 and TRBJ2-7; 8 bases agree with TRBD1. Germline V gives CDR1 MNHEY, CDR2 SVGAGI. This CDR3 is built from 14 residues. V shed 8 bases and J 7 bases; nucleotides not matched to a gene: 13. The CDR3 nucleotides are TGTGCCAGCCAAATATCGCAGGGGGCGCGGGAGCAGTACTTC. It is translated as CASQISQGAREQYF.

The chain recombines TRBV10-2 with TRBJ2-5, with 9 nucleotides matching TRBD2. Per germline, CDR1 WSHSY and CDR2 SAAADI. CDR3 length: 16 amino acids. V lost 4 bases, J lost 5 bases, and 11 bases stayed unmatched. The CDR3: CASSAIAGAGLETQYF. The CDR3 nucleotides are TGCGCCAGCAGTGCCATAGCGGGAGCGGGGCTGGAGACCCAGTACTTC.

This rearrangement joins TRBV18 to TRBJ1-4; no clear D. From germline, CDR1 is KGHSH and CDR2 LQKENI. V lost 2 bases to trimming and J lost 6 bases, with 10 bases between them. The CDR3 loop spans 14 amino acids. The CDR3 is CASSPAGSHEKLFF. DNA for the CDR3: TGTGCCAGCTCACCAGCGGGGTCCCATGAAAAACTGTTTTTT.

The V call is TRBV7-2, the J call TRBJ2-7; 14 bases agree with TRBD2. CDR1 and CDR2 (germline): SGHTA, FQGNSA. This CDR3 spans 18 amino acids. The trim removed 4 bases at V and 5 bases at J, leaving 13 bases unmatched. CDR3 in DNA: TGTGCCAGCAGCTCGAAGGGACTAGCGGGAGTATTTGTGGACGAGCAGTACTTC. It encodes CASSSKGLAGVFVDEQYF. Based on the CDR3 plus reference TRBV7-2 and TRBJ2-7, the full variable domain is GAGVSQSPSNKVTEKGKDVELRCDPISGHTALYWYRQSLGQGLEFLIYFQGNSAPDKSGLPSDRFSAERTGGSVSTLTIQRTQQEDSAVYLCASSSKGLAGVFVDEQYFGPGTRLTVT.

The rearrangement uses TRBV6-5 and TRBJ2-7; either TRBD1 or TRBD2 may fit D (5 bases each). The CDR3 is made up of 15 amino acids. The V and J ends lost 4 bases and 2 bases respectively, with 15 bases between them. The V gene's germline CDR1 is MNHEY and CDR2 SVGAGI. CDR3 residues: CASSWESGTTYEQYF. CDR3 sequence (DNA): TGTGCCAGCAGTTGGGAATCCGGGACCACCTACGAGCAGTACTTC.

The chain has TRBV2 and TRBJ2-6, with 12 positions matching TRBD1. CDR1 is SNHLY and CDR2 is FYNNEI in the germline V gene. The V gene end was trimmed by 8 bases and the J gene end by 2 bases; junction bases not matched to a gene: 1. This CDR3 is 15 amino acids long. The CDR3 region is CASGDRGPGANVLTF. The CDR3 coding sequence is TGTGCCAGCGGGGACAGGGGGCCTGGGGCCAACGTCCTGACTTTC.

The chain joins TRBV18 to TRBJ2-2; D uncertain. The germline V gene has CDR1 KGHSH and CDR2 LQKENI. V was pared by 3 bases and J by 0 bases, with 11 bases between. This CDR3 has 16 residues. CDR3 in amino acids: CASSPAPMPNTGELFF. The CDR3 DNA follows: TGTGCCAGCTCACCCGCCCCCATGCCGAACACCGGGGAGCTGTTTTTT. Full variable domain (rest looked up from reference TRBV18 and TRBJ2-2): NAGVMQNPRHLVRRRGQEARLRCSPMKGHSHVYWYRQLPEEGLKFMVYLQKENIIDESGMPKERFSAEFPKEGPSILRIQQVVRGDSAAYFCASSPAPMPNTGELFFGEGSRLTVL.

The chain joins TRBV4-1 to TRBJ2-7; TRBD2 matches 7 bases. V was clipped by 3 bases and J by 9 bases; unmatched bases: 11. The CDR3 totals 14 residues. Germline-derived CDR1 and CDR2 are MGHRA and YSYEKL. The CDR3 coding sequence is TGCGCCAGCAGCCAGGCCCGGGACGGGGGGACGCAGTACTTC. The encoded protein is CASSQARDGGTQYF.

J is TRBJ1-5 and V is TRBV7-8; possibly TRBD1 for D (5 bases). Trimming removed 7 bases from V and 1 base from J, with 17 bases in between. The germline gives CDR1 SGHVS, CDR2 FQNEAQ. The CDR3 spans 16 residues. DNA for the CDR3: TGTGCCAGCACCTCCCGGGGCCGGGGGAGCAATCAGCCCCAGCATTTT. Protein: CASTSRGRGSNQPQHF.

V and J are TRBV6-1 and TRBJ2-2, with 7 positions matching TRBD1. The CDR3 extends over 14 amino acids. V shed 7 bases, J shed 6 bases, and the junction held 8 bases outside the gene matches. Germline lookup yields CDR1 MNHNS and CDR2 SASEGT. For the CDR3, the DNA is TGTGCCAGCACCCCGACAGGGTCGGCCGGGGAGCTGTTTTTT. This codes for CASTPTGSAGELFF.